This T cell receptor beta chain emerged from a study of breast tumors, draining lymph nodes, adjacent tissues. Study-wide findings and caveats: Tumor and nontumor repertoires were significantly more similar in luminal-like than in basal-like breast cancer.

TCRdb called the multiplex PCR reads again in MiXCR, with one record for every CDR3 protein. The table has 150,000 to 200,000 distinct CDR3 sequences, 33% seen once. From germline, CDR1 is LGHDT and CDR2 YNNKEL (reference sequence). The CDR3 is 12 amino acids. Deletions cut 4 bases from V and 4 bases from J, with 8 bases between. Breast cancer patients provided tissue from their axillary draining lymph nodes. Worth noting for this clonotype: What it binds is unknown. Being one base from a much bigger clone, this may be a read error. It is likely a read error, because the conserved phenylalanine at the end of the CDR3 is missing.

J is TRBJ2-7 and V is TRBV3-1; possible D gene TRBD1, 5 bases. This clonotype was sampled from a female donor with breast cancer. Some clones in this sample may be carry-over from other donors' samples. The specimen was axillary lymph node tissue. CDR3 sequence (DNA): TGTGCCAGCAGCCTAGGGGTGTACGAGCAGTACCTC. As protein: CASSLGVYEQYL.